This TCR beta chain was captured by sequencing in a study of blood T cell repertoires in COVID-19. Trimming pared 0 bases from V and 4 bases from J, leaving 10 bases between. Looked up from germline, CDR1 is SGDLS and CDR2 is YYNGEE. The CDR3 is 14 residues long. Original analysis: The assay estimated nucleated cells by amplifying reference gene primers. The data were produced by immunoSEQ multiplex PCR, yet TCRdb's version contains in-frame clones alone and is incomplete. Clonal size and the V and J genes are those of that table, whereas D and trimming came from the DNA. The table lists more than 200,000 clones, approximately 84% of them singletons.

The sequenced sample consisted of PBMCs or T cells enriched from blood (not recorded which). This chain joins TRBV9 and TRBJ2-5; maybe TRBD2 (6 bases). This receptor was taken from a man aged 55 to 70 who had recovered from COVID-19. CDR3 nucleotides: TGTGCCAGCAGCGTAGGGACTACCCTAGAGACCCAGTACTTC. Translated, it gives CASSVGTTLETQYF.